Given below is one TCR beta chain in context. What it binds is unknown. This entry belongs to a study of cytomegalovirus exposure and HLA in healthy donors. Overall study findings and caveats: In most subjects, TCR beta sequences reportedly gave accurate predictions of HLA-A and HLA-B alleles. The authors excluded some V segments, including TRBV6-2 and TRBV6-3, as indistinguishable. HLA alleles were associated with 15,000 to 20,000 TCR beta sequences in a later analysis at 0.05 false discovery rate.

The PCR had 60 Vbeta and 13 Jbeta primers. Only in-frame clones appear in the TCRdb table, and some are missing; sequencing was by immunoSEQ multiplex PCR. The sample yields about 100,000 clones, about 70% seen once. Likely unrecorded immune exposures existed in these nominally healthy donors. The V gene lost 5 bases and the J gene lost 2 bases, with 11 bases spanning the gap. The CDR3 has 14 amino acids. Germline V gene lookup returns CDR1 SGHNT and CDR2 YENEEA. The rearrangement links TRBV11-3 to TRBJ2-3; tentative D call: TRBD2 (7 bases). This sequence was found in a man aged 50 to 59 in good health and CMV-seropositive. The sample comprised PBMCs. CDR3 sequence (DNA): TGTGCCAGCAGCGGGGGGGGCAACACAGATACGCAGTATTTT. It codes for CASSGGGNTDTQYF.